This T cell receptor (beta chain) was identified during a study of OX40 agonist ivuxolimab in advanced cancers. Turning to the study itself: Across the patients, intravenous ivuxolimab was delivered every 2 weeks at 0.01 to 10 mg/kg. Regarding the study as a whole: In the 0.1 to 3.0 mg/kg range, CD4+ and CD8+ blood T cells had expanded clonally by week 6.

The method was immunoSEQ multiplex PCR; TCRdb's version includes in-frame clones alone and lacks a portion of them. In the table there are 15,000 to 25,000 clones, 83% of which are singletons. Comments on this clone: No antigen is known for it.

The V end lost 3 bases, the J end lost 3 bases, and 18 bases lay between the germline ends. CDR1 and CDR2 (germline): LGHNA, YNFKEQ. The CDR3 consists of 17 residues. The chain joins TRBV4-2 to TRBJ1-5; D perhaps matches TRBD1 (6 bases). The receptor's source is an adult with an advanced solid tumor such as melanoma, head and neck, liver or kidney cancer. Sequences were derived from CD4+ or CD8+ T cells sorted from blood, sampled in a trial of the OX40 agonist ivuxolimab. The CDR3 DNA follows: TGTGCCAGCAGCCAGGTTTCTCGGACAGACGACAATCAGCCCCAGCATTTT. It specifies CASSQVSRTDDNQPQHF.